This note documents a single TCR beta chain sequence. Its target is unknown. TCR beta cDNA libraries had unique molecular identifiers. TCRdb ran MiXCR on the PCR reads and lists one entry per CDR3 protein. Among around 700,000 distinct CDR3 sequences listed, around 60% were seen once. The record originates from a study of post-analysis software for immune sequencing data. Across the study: Included courses were relapsing-remitting and secondary progressive multiple sclerosis; progressive-relapsing multiple sclerosis was also included. Study outcomes and limitations: Four or five TRBV segments were more frequent in patients than controls; TRBV5-6, TRBV5-1 and TRBV20-1 belonged to this group.

This CDR3 is built from 14 residues. Germline CDR1 MNHEY, CDR2 SMNVEV (reference sequence). The origin of this receptor is a girl aged 2-9 years with multiple sclerosis. The rearrangement joins TRBV27 to TRBJ2-5; 8 bases map to TRBD1. The J call is in doubt because the DNA end fits TRBJ2-7 better. Material for sequencing was blood. This CDR3 is CASKKTGVTYEQYF. CDR3 sequence (DNA): TGTGCCAGCAAAAAGACAGGGGTTACCTACGAGCAGTACTTC.